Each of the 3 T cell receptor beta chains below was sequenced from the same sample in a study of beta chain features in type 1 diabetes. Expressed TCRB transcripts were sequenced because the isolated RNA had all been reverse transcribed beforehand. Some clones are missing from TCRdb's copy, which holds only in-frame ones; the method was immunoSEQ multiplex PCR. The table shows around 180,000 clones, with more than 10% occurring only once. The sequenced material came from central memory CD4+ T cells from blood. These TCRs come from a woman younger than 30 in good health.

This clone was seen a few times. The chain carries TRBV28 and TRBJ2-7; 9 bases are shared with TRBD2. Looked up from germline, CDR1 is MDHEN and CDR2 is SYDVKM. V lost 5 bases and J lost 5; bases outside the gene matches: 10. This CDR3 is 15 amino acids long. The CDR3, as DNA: TGTGCCAGCAGTCCGACTAGCGGAGGGGCCAACGAGCAGTACTTC. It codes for CASSPTSGGANEQYF.

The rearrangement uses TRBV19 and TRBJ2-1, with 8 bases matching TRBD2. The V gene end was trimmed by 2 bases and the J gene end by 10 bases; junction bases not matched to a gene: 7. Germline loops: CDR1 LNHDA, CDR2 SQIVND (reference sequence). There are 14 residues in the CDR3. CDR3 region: CASSIWGLVGEQFF. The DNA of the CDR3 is TGTGCCAGTAGTATATGGGGACTAGTAGGCGAGCAGTTCTTC.

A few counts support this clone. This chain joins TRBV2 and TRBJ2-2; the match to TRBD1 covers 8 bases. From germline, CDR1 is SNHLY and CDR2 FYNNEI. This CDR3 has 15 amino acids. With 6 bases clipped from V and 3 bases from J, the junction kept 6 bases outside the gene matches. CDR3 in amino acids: CASRLTGAYTGELFF. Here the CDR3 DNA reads TGTGCCAGCAGGCTGACAGGGGCGTACACCGGGGAGCTGTTTTTT. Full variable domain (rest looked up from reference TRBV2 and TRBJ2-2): EPEVTQTPSHQVTQMGQEVILRCVPISNHLYFYWYRQILGQKVEFLVSFYNNEISEKSEIFDDQFSVERPDGSNFTLKIRSTKLEDSAMYFCASRLTGAYTGELFFGEGSRLTVL.